The following is a T cell receptor (beta chain) sequence with its context. The assay was immunoSEQ multiplex PCR, and TCRdb's table has in-frame clones only and misses some. The sample has some 250,000 clones, about 89% seen once. The source of the sample is a study of blood T cell repertoires in COVID-19. Study as a whole: Samples representing acute and convalescent COVID-19 were sourced from the United States, Italy and Spain. Nucleic acid was either cDNA or gDNA, and it came from T cells, B-cell-depleted T cells, or PBMCs.

Cohorts were based on clinical histories the participants reported. All recovered Cohort 3 donors got two negative PCRs, got clearance, or saw symptom resolution. The sequenced material came from PBMCs or T cells enriched from blood (not recorded which). The clonotype comes from a man aged 35 to 55 who had recovered from COVID-19.

CDR3 region: CASSQEPAGGPRFSYNEQFF. The CDR3 DNA follows: TGCGCCAGCAGCCAAGAGCCAGCGGGAGGGCCTCGTTTCTCCTACAATGAGCAGTTCTTC. V is TRBV4-3 and J is TRBJ2-1; 10 bases line up with TRBD2. The CDR3 contains 20 residues. The trim removed 0 bases at V and 0 bases at J, leaving 11 bases unmatched. Germline CDR1 and CDR2: LGHNA and YSLEER.